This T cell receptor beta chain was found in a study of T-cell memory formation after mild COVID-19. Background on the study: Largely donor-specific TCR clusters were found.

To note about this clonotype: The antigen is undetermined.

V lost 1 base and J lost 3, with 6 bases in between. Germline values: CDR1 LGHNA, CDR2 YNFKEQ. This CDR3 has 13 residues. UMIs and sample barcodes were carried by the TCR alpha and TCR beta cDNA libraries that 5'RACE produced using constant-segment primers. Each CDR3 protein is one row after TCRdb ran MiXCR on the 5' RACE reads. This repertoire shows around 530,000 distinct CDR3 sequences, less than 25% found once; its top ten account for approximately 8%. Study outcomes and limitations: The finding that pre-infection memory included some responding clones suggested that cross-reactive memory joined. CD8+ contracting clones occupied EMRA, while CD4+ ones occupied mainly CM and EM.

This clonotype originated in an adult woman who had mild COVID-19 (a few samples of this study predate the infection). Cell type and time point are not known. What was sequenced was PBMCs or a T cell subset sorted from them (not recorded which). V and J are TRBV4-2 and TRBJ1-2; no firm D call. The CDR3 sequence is CASSQGRYYGYTF. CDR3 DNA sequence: TGTGCCAGCAGCCAAGGCAGGTACTATGGCTACACCTTC.